Below, 14 T cell receptor beta chains from the same sample are listed, as sequenced in a study of OX40 agonist ivuxolimab in advanced cancers. Library generation was performed with the immunoSEQ multiplex PCR assay. TCRdb re-hosts the immuneACCESS table, in-frame sequences only. Its copies lack some clones; in the studies checked, an unresolved V gene accounts for under half of them, and the cause for the rest is not known. For this sample the table gives nearly 80,000 clones, of which approximately 85% were detected only once. The ten largest clones represent approximately 25% of the sample. The material sequenced was CD4+ or CD8+ T cells sorted from blood, taken in a trial of the OX40 agonist ivuxolimab. These TCRs come from an adult with an advanced solid tumor such as melanoma, head and neck, liver or kidney cancer.

V usage is TRBV6-6 and J usage is TRBJ2-1; D gene unclear. Trimming left V 6 bases short and J 0 bases short, with 9 bases between. CDR3 length: 14 residues. From germline, CDR1 is MNHNY and CDR2 SVGAGI (reference sequence). CDR3 region: CASRMITSYNEQFF. The CDR3 DNA reads as TGTGCCAGCAGGATGATAACCTCCTACAATGAGCAGTTCTTC.

CDR3 in amino acids: CASSLGENTGELFF. CDR3 coding DNA: TGCGCCAGCAGCTTGGGAGAGAACACCGGGGAGCTGTTTTTT. The chain joins TRBV5-1 to TRBJ2-2, with no clear D. The CDR3 extends over 14 amino acids. Germline assignment: CDR1 SGHRS and CDR2 YFSETQ. Trimming shortened V by 0 bases and J by 1 base, and 4 bases separated the two germline ends.

This clone was counted between two and nine times. The V gene is TRBV30, the J gene TRBJ1-3, with D maybe TRBD1 (5 bases). Germline V lookup: CDR1 GTSNPN, CDR2 SVGIG (reference sequence). Deletions cut 7 bases from V and 3 bases from J, with 13 bases between. The CDR3 loop spans 13 amino acids. The DNA of the CDR3 is TGTGCCTTGCCGGGGCCGTATGGAAACACCATATATTTT. Translating gives CALPGPYGNTIYF.

V is TRBV2 and J is TRBJ2-4, with D possibly matching TRBD2 (6 bases). The V and J ends lost 4 bases and 9 bases respectively, with 16 bases between them. The germline gives CDR1 SNHLY, CDR2 FYNNEI. The CDR3 contains 14 residues. CDR3 DNA: TGTGCCAGCAGTGTGGCTAGCGCTCGAGTCATTCAGTACTTC. This codes for CASSVASARVIQYF. Supplemented by reference TRBV2 and TRBJ2-4, the full variable domain reads EPEVTQTPSHQVTQMGQEVILRCVPISNHLYFYWYRQILGQKVEFLVSFYNNEISEKSEIFDDQFSVERPDGSNFTLKIRSTKLEDSAMYFCASSVASARVIQYFGAGTRLSVL.

V usage is TRBV30 and J usage is TRBJ2-3; the D gene is possibly TRBD2 (6 bases). This CDR3 comprises 17 residues. Germline V gene sequence: CDR1 GTSNPN, CDR2 SVGIG (reference sequence). V lost 0 bases and J 3 bases, leaving 19 bases between the germline ends. The CDR3 loop reads CAWSVRGGAARTDTQYF. The CDR3 DNA is TGTGCCTGGAGTGTACGGGGCGGGGCAGCCCGGACAGATACGCAGTATTTT.

This chain connects TRBV11-2 to TRBJ2-5, with D tentatively TRBD2 (5 bases). Trimming took 6 bases from V and 7 from J, leaving 6 bases between them. The germline CDR1 and CDR2 sequences are SGHAT and FQNNGV. The CDR3 covers 10 residues. CDR3 DNA sequence: TGTGCCAGCAGTGGAGGGACCCAGTACTTC. This gives the protein CASSGGTQYF.

V is TRBV2 and J is TRBJ2-1; D is possibly TRBD2 (5 bases). This CDR3 comprises 14 residues. Between the trimmed V and J ends, which lost 5 bases and 0 bases, there was a span of 8 bases. Germline CDR1 is SNHLY and CDR2 is FYNNEI. CDR3 sequence (DNA): TGTGCCAGCAGTCGAGGGTCCTCCTACAATGAGCAGTTCTTC. Its protein is CASSRGSSYNEQFF.

The chain joins TRBV21-1 to TRBJ1-6; TRBD1 is taken as the D call from the table, unchecked against the DNA. TRBV21-1 is listed as a pseudogene. CDR3 length equals 18 residues. The DNA for the CDR3 is TGTGCCAGCAGCAACGACCCGGACAGGGTACTTTATAATTCACCCCTCCACTTT. Its protein is CASSNDPDRVLYNSPLHF.

As DNA, the CDR3 is TGTGCCAGCTCACCGGGACAGGGGGTATACGAGCAGTACTTC. Its translation is CASSPGQGVYEQYF. The V gene is TRBV18, the J gene TRBJ2-7, with 11 bases identical to TRBD1. The germline V gene has CDR1 KGHSH and CDR2 LQKENI. There are 14 residues in the CDR3. V lost 3 bases to trimming and J lost 4 bases; unmatched junction nucleotides: 2.

The rearrangement links TRBV6-1 to TRBJ1-3; D may be TRBD1 (5 bases). Germline CDR1 reads MNHNS; CDR2 reads SASEGT. V was pared by 5 bases and J by 2 bases, with 13 bases between. The CDR3 spans 15 residues. CDR3 nucleotides: TGTGCCAGCAGTTTGGGGGAAGAAGCTGGAAACACCATATATTTT. It is translated as CASSLGEEAGNTIYF.

The rearrangement uses TRBV9 and TRBJ2-2; TRBD1 matches 7 bases. The CDR3 consists of 16 residues. Germline V gene sequence: CDR1 SGDLS, CDR2 YYNGEE. The V gene end was trimmed by 2 bases and the J gene end by 0 bases; junction bases not matched to a gene: 4. DNA for the CDR3: TGTGCCAGCAGCGTTACCGGGACAGCGAACACCGGGGAGCTGTTTTTT. It yields the protein CASSVTGTANTGELFF.

The CDR3 protein is CASSIAGYNEQFF. Written as DNA, the CDR3 is TGTGCCAGTAGTATAGCGGGATACAATGAGCAGTTCTTC. V gene TRBV19 combines with J gene TRBJ2-1, with D possibly being TRBD2 (5 bases). V was pared by 1 base and J by 4 bases, with 5 bases between. Germline-derived CDR1 and CDR2 are LNHDA and SQIVND (reference sequence). The CDR3 runs to 13 residues.

This clone was detected a few times. The genes are TRBV30 and TRBJ2-1; unclear D gene. CDR3 length equals 14 residues. Germline values: CDR1 GTSNPN, CDR2 SVGIG (reference sequence). V was pared by 1 base and J by 5 bases, with 12 bases between. The CDR3: CAWSEVGRDNEQFF. The DNA for the CDR3 is TGTGCCTGGAGTGAGGTGGGAAGGGACAATGAGCAGTTCTTC. Full variable domain (rest looked up from reference TRBV30 and TRBJ2-1): SQTIHQWPATLVQPVGSPLSLECTVEGTSNPNLYWYRQAAGRGLQLLFYSVGIGQISSEVPQNLSASRPQDRQFILSSKKLLLSDSGFYLCAWSEVGRDNEQFFGPGTRLTVL.

The chain uses TRBV4-1 and TRBJ1-5; D is unresolved. The V gene lost 0 bases and the J gene lost 5 bases, with 11 bases spanning the gap. The CDR3 contains 15 residues. In germline, CDR1 is MGHRA, CDR2 YSYEKL. CDR3 nucleotides: TGCGCCAGCAGCCAAGAAGGGCCAGGATATCAGCCCCAGCATTTT. Translated, it gives CASSQEGPGYQPQHF.